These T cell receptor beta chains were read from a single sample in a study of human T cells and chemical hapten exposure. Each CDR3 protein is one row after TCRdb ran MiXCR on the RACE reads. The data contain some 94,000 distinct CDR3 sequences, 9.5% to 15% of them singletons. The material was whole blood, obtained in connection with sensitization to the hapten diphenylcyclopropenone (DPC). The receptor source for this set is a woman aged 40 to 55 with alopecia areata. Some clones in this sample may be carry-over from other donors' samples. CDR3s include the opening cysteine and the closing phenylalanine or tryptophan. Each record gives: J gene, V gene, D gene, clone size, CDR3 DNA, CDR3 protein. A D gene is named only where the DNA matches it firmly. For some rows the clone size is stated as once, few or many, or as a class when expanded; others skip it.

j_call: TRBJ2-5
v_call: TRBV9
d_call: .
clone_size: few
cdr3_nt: TGTGCCAGCAGCACGTCAGGGTCTCAAGAGACCCAGTACTTC
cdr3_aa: CASSTSGSQETQYF

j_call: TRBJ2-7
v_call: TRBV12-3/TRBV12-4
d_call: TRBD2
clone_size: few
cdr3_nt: TGTGCCAGCACCCCGCGGGGGACGGGCGAGCAGTACTTC
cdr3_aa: CASTPRGTGEQYF

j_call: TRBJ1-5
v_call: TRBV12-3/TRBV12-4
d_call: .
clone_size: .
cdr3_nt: TGTGCCAGCAGTTTCGACCAGGGGACTAATCAGCCCCAGCATTTT
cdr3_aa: CASSFDQGTNQPQHF

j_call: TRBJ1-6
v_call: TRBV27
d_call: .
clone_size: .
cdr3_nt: TGTGCCAGCTGGGGGGGGTATAATTCACCCCTCCACTTT
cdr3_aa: CASWGGYNSPLHF

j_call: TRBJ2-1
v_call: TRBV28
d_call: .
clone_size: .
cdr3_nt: TGTGCCAGCAGTTTAAGGTGGGGTTACAATGAGCAGTTCTTC
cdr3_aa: CASSLRWGYNEQFF

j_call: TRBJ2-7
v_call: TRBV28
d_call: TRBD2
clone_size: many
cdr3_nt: TGTGCCAGCAGTTTGGGTAGTAGCGGGGGGTACGAGCAGTACTTC
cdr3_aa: CASSLGSSGGYEQYF

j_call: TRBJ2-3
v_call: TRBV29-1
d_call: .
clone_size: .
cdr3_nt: TGCAGCGTTACCCCAGAGGAGGGATACACAGATACGCAGTATTTT
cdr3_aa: CSVTPEEGYTDTQYF

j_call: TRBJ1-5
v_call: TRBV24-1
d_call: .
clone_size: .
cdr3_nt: TGTGCCACCAGTGATCCCAACCGACGCAATCAGCCCCAGCATTTT
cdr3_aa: CATSDPNRRNQPQHF

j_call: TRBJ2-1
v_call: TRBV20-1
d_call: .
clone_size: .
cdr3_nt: TGCAGTGCTAGAAGATCCTACAATGAGCAGTTCTTC
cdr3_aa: CSARRSYNEQFF

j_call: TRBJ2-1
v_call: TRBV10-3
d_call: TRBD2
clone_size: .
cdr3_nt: TGTGCCATCAGCCCGGGACTAGGGGAATGGGGCTCCTACAATGAGCAGTTCTTC
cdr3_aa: CAISPGLGEWGSYNEQFF

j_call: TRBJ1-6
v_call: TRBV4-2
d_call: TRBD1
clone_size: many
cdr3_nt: TGTGCCAGCAGCCAAGGGGACAGGGCACGAAATTCACCCCTCCACTTT
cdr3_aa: CASSQGDRARNSPLHF

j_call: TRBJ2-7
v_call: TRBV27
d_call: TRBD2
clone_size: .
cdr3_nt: TGTGCCAGCAGAAAAAGTGGGGGGGACGAGCAGTACTTC
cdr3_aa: CASRKSGGDEQYF

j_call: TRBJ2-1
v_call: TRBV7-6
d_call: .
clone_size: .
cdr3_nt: TGTGCCAGCAGCTTGGAATACGAGCAGTTCTTC
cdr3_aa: CASSLEYEQFF

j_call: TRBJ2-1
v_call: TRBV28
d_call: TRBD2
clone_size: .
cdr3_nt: TGTGCCAGCAGAAAATCGTGGGGGACTAGCGGGAGAACTGAGCAGTTCTTC
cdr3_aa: CASRKSWGTSGRTEQFF

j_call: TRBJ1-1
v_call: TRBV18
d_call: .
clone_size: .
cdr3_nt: TGTGCCAGCTCAGGATCCAGGGAGAACACTGAAGCTTTCTTT
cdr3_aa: CASSGSRENTEAFF

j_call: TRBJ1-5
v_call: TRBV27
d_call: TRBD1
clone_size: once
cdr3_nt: TGTGCCAGCAGCCTCAGGGGGTTAGGTCAGCCCCAGCATTTT
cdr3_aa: CASSLRGLGQPQHF

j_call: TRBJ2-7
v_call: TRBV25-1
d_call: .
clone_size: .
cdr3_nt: TGTGCCAGCAGTGCCCTCGACTCATACGAGCAGTACTTC
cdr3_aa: CASSALDSYEQYF

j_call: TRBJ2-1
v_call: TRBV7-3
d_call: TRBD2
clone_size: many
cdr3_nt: TGTGCCAGCAGCTTTGTTGCGGGAGGGCCCAATGAGCAGTTCTTC
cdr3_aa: CASSFVAGGPNEQFF

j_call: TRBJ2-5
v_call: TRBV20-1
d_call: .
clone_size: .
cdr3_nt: TGCAGTGCTAGGCGGGGTCAAGAGACCCAGTACTTC
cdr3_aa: CSARRGQETQYF

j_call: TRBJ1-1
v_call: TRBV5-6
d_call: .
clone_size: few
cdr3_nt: TGTGCCAGCAGCTTCGATCCGGGTCTTTCGAACACTGAAGCTTTCTTT
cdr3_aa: CASSFDPGLSNTEAFF

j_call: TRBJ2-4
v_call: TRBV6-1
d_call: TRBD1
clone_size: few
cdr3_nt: TGTGCCAGCAGGGGGACAGGGGGCATTCAGTACTTC
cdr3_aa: CASRGTGGIQYF

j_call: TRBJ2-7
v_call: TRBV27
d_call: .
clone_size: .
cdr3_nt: TGTGCCAGCAGTGCTCGAGGGACCCCCTTTGAGCAGTACTTC
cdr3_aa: CASSARGTPFEQYF

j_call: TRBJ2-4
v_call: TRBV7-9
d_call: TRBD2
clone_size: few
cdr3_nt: TGTGCCAGCAGCGGACTAGCGGGAGGTACCTTAGCCAAAAACATTCAGTACTTC
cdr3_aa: CASSGLAGGTLAKNIQYF

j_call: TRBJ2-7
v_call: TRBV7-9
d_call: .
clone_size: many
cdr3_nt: TGTGCCAGCAGCTTAGCGCCACTCAGCGAGCAGTACTTC
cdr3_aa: CASSLAPLSEQYF

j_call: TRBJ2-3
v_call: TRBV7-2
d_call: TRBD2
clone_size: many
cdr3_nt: TGTGCCAGCGGAGTTAGCGGGAGTGGGTACCATACGCAGTATTTT
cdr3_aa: CASGVSGSGYHTQYF

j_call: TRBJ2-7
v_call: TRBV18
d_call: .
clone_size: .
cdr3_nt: TGTGCCAGCTCATCAGGAGAAGGCGAGCAGTACTTC
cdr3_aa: CASSSGEGEQYF

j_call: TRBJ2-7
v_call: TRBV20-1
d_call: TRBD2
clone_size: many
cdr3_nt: TGCAGTGCTAAGGAACTAGCGGATCCCTACGAGCAGTACTTC
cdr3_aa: CSAKELADPYEQYF

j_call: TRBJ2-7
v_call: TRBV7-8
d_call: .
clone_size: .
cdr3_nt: TGTGCCAGCAGCTCTCGCCGACTAGTGGGGTACGAGCAGTACTTC
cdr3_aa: CASSSRRLVGYEQYF

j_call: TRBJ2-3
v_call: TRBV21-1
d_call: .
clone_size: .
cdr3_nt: TGTGCCAGCAGCAAAGCCGGGGCAGGCTTCCTCCTCTTCACAGATACGCAGTATTTT
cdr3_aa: CASSKAGAGFLLFTDTQYF

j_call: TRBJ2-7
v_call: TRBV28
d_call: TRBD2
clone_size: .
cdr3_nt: TGTGCCAGCAGTTTTCAGCCTAGCGGAGTCTCCTACGAGCAGTACTTC
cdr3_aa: CASSFQPSGVSYEQYF

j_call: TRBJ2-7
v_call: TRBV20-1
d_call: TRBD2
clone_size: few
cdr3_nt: TGCAGTGCGGGACTAGCGGGAGATTCCTACGAGCAGTACTTC
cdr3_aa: CSAGLAGDSYEQYF

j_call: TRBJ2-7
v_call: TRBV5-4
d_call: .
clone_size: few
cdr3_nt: TGTGCCAGCAGCTTCAGGGTTACCCCCTACGAGCAGTACTTC
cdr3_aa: CASSFRVTPYEQYF

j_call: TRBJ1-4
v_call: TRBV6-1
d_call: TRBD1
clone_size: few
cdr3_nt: TGTGCCAGCAGCTTCCCGGGACAGGGTGATGAAAAACTGTTTTTT
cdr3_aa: CASSFPGQGDEKLFF

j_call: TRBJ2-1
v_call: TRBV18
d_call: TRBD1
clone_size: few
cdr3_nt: TGTGCCAGCTCACCTGGGACAGGGGGCAGTGAGCAGTTCTTC
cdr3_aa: CASSPGTGGSEQFF

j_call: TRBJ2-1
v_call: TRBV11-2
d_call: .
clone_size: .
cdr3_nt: TGTGCCAGCAGCTTCTTGGTCAATGAGCAGTTCTTC
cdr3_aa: CASSFLVNEQFF

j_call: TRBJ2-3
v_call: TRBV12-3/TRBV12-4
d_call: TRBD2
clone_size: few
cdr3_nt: TGTGCCAGCAGTATCGGGACTAGCGGAGGAAGCACAGATACGCAGTATTTT
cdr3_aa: CASSIGTSGGSTDTQYF

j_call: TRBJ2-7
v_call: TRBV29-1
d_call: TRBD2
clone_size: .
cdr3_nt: TGCAGCGTTGATGCTAGCGGGAGCTACGAGCAGTACTTC
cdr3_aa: CSVDASGSYEQYF

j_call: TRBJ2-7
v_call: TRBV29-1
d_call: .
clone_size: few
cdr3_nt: TGCAGCGTTGGCCCGAGCTCCTACGAGCAGTACTTC
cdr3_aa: CSVGPSSYEQYF

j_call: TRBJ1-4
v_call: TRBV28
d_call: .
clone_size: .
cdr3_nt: TGTGCCAGCAGTCGGACCCCACGTAATGAAAAACTGTTTTTT
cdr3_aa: CASSRTPRNEKLFF